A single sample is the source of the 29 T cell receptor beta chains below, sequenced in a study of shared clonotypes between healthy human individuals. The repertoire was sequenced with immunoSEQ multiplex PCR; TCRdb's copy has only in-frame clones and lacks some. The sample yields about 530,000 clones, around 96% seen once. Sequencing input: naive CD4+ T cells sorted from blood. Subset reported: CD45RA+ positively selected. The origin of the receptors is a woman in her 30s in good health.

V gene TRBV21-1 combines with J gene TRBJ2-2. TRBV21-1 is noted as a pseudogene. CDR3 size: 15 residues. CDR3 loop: CASSKLFSEGRELFF. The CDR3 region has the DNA TGTGCCAGCAGCAAACTCTTTAGCGAGGGGAGGGAGCTGTTTTTT.

For the CDR3, the DNA is TGTGCCAGCAGCTCCCCTAGCGGGAGAATCGGGGAGCTGTTTTTT. Translation gives CASSSPSGRIGELFF. This chain uses TRBV9 with TRBJ2-2; 10 positions agree with TRBD2. With 4 bases clipped from V and 7 bases from J, the junction kept 7 bases outside the gene matches. Per germline, CDR1 SGDLS and CDR2 YYNGEE. This CDR3 contains 15 residues.

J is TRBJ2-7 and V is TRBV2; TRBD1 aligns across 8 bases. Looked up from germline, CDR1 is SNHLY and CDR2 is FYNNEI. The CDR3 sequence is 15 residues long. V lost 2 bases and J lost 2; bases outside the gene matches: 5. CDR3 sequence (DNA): TGTGCCAGCAGTGAATTGGGGACAGGTACCTACGAGCAGTACTTC. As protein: CASSELGTGTYEQYF.

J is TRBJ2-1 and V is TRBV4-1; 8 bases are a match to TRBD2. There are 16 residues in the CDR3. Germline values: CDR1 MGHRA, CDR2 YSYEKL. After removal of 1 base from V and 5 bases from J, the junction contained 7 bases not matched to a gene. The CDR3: CASSQVLLAVDNEQFF. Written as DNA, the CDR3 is TGCGCCAGCAGCCAAGTTTTACTAGCGGTTGACAATGAGCAGTTCTTC.

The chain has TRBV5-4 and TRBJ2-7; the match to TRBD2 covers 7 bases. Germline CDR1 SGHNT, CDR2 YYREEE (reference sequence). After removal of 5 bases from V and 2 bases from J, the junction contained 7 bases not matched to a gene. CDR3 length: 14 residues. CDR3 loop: CASSRSGVAYEQYF. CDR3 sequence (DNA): TGTGCCAGCAGTCGGAGCGGGGTCGCCTACGAGCAGTACTTC.

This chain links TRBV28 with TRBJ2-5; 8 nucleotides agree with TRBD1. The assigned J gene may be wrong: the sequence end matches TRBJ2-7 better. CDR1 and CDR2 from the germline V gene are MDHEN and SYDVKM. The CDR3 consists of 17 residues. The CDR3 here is CASSLFRLGQESYEQYF. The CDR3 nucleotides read TGTGCCAGCAGTTTATTCCGCCTGGGACAGGAATCCTACGAGCAGTACTTC.

CDR3 residues: CASSLDGSRSRAQHF. As DNA, the CDR3 is TGTGCCAGCAGCTTAGACGGATCCCGCAGTCGGGCCCAGCATTTT. The chain employs TRBV7-2 and TRBJ1-5; D call uncertain. Germline loops: CDR1 SGHTA, CDR2 FQGNSA. This CDR3 spans 15 amino acids. The V and J ends lost 1 base and 11 bases respectively, with 18 bases between them.

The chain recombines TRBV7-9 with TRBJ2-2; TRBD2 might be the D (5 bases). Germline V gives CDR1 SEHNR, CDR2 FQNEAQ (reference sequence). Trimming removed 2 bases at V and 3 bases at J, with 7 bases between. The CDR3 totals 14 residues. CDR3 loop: CASSLWRDTGELFF. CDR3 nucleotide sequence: TGTGCCAGCAGCTTATGGCGGGACACCGGGGAGCTGTTTTTT. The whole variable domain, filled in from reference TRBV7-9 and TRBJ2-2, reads DTGVSQNPRHKITKRGQNVTFRCDPISEHNRLYWYRQTLGQGPEFLTYFQNEAQLEKSRLLSDRFSAERPKGSFSTLEIQRTEQGDSAMYLCASSLWRDTGELFFGEGSRLTVL.

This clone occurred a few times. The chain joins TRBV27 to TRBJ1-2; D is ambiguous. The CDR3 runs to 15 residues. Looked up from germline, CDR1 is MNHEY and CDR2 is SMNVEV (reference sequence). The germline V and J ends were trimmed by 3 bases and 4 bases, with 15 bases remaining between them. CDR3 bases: TGTGCCAGCAGTTTCGTTCTGGGGAAGGCCTATGGCTACACCTTC. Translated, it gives CASSFVLGKAYGYTF.

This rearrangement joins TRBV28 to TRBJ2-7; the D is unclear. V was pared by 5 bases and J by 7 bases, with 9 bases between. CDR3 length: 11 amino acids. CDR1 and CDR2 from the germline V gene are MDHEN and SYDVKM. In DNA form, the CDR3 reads TGTGCCAGCAGTATAGCCGGAGAGCAGTACTTC. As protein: CASSIAGEQYF.

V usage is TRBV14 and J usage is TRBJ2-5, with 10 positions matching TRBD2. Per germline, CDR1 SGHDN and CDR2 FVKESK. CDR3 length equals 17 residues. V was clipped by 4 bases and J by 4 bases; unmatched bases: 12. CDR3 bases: TGTGCCAGCAGCCGAGAAACAGCGGGAGGGCCGGGAGAGACCCAGTACTTC. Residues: CASSRETAGGPGETQYF. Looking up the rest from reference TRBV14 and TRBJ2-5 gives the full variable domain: EAGVTQFPSHSVIEKGQTVTLRCDPISGHDNLYWYRRVMGKEIKFLLHFVKESKQDESGMPNNRFLAERTGGTYSTLKVQPAELEDSGVYFCASSRETAGGPGETQYFGPGTRLLVL.

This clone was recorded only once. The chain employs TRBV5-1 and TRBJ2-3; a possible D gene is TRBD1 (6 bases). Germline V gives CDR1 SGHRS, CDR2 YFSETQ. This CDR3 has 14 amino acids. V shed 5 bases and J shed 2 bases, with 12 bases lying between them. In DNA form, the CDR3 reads TGCGCCAGCAGACACCCAGGGGACACAGATACGCAGTATTTT. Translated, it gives CASRHPGDTDTQYF.

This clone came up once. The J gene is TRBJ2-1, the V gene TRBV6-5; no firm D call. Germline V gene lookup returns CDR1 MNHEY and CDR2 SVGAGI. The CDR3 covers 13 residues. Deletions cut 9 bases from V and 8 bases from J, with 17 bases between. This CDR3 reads CASTTPGLDEQFF. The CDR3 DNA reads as TGTGCCAGTACTACCCCCGGGTTGGATGAGCAGTTCTTC.

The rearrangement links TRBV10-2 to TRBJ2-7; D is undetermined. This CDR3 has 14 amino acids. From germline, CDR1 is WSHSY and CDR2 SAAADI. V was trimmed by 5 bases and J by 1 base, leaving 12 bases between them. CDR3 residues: CASSRVGGSYEQYF. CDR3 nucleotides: TGCGCCAGCAGTAGGGTAGGTGGTTCCTACGAGCAGTACTTC.

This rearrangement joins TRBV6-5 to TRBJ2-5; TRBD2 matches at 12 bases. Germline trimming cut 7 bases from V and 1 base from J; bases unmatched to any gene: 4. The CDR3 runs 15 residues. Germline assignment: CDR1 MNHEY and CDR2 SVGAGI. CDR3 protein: CASTSGLAGQETQYF. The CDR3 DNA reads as TGTGCCAGCACCTCGGGACTAGCGGGCCAAGAGACCCAGTACTTC.

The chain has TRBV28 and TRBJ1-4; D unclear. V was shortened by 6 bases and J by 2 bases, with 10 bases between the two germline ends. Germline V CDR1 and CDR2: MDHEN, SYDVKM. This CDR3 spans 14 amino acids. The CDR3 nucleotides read TGTGCCAGCAGCTTAATAGGGACTAATGAAAAACTGTTTTTT. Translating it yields CASSLIGTNEKLFF.

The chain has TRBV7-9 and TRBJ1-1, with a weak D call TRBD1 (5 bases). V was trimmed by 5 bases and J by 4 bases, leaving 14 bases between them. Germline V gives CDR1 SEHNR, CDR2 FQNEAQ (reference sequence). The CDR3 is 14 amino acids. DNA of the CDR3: TGTGCCAGCAGCCAGGGAAGCAGACTCACTGAAGCTTTCTTT. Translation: CASSQGSRLTEAFF.

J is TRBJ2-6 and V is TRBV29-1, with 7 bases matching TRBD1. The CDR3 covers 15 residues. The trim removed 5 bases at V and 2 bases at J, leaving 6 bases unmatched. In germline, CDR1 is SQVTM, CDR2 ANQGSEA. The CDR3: CSVTFTGAGANVLTF. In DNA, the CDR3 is TGCAGCGTTACCTTCACAGGGGCTGGGGCCAACGTCCTGACTTTC.

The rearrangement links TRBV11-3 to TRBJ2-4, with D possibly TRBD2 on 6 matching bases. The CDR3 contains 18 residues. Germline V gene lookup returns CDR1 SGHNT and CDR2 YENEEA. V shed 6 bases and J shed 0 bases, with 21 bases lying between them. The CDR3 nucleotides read TGTGCCAGCAGGCTGGCCCGGGAGCTAATCCTAGCCAAAAACATTCAGTACTTC. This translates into CASRLARELILAKNIQYF.

The DNA of the CDR3 is TGTGCCAGCAGTCCCCGGGACAGGGCGATCACAGATACGCAGTATTTT. Its translation is CASSPRDRAITDTQYF. This rearrangement joins TRBV27 to TRBJ2-3; 9 nucleotides agree with TRBD1. After removal of 5 bases from V and 2 bases from J, the junction contained 8 bases not matched to a gene. Germline-derived CDR1 and CDR2 are MNHEY and SMNVEV (reference sequence). CDR3 length: 16 amino acids.

The CDR3 spells CASSPTKEGSSYNSPLHF. CDR3 nucleotides: TGTGCCAGCAGCCCCACCAAAGAGGGGAGCTCCTATAATTCACCCCTCCACTTT. The chain uses TRBV9 and TRBJ1-6, with D tentatively TRBD1 (5 bases). The CDR3 length is 18 residues. Trimming removed 4 bases from V and 0 bases from J, with 17 bases in between. In germline, CDR1 is SGDLS, CDR2 YYNGEE.

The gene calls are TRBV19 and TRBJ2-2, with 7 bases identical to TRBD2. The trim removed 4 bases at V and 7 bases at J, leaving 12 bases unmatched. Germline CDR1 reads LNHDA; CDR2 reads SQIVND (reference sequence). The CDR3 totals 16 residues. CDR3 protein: CASSNTGTGRIGELFF. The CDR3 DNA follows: TGTGCCAGTAGTAATACCGGGACCGGGAGGATCGGGGAGCTGTTTTTT.

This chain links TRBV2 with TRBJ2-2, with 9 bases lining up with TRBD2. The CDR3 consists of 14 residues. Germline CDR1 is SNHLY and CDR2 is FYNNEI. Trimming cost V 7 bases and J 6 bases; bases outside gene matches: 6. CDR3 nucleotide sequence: TGTGCCAGCATCGCTAGCGGGGTCTCCGGGGAGCTGTTTTTT. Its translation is CASIASGVSGELFF.

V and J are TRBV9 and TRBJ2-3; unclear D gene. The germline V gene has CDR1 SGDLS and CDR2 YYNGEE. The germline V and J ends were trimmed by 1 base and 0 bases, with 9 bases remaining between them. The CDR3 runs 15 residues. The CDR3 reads CASSVLSLSTDTQYF. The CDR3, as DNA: TGTGCCAGCAGCGTACTTAGCTTGAGCACAGATACGCAGTATTTT. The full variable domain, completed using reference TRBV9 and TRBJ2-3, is DSGVTQTPKHLITATGQRVTLRCSPRSGDLSVYWYQQSLDQGLQFLIQYYNGEERAKGNILERFSAQQFPDLHSELNLSSLELGDSALYFCASSVLSLSTDTQYFGPGTRLTVL.

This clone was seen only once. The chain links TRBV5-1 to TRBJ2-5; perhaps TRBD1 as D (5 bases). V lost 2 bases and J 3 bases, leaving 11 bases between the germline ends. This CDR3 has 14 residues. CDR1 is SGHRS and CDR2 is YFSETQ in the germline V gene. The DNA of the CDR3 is TGCGCCAGCAGCTTTTGGGGCAGTAAAGAGACCCAGTACTTC. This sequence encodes CASSFWGSKETQYF. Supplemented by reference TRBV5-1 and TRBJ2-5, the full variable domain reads KAGVTQTPRYLIKTRGQQVTLSCSPISGHRSVSWYQQTPGQGLQFLFEYFSETQRNKGNFPGRFSGRQFSNSRSEMNVSTLELGDSALYLCASSFWGSKETQYFGPGTRLLVL.

Here the CDR3 DNA reads TGCGCCAGCAGCCCCCGCGGATCGGGATTATCCTACGAGCAGTACTTC. It yields the protein CASSPRGSGLSYEQYF. V gene TRBV4-1 combines with J gene TRBJ2-7, with TRBD2 as a possible D gene (5 bases). Germline loops: CDR1 MGHRA, CDR2 YSYEKL. The germline V and J ends were trimmed by 4 bases and 1 base, with 17 bases remaining between them. The CDR3 extends over 16 amino acids.

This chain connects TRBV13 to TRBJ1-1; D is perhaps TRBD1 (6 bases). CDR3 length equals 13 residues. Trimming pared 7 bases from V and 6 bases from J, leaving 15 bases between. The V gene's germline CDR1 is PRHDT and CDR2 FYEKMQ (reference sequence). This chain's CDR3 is CASTEDRLAEAFF. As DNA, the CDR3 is TGTGCCAGCACAGAGGACAGACTGGCTGAAGCTTTCTTT.

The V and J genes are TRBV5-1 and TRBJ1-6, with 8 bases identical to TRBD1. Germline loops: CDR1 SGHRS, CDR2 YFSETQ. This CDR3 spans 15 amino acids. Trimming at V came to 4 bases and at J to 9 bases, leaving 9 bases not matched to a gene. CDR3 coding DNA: TGCGCCAGCAGCCAAAGACAGGGGTGGATTTCACCCCTCCACTTT. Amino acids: CASSQRQGWISPLHF.

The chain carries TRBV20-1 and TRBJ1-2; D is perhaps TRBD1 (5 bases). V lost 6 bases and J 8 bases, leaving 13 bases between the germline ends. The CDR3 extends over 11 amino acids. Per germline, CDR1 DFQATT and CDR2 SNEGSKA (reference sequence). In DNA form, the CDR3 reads TGCAGTGCGCCAGGGCTCCACGGCTACACCTTC. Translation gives CSAPGLHGYTF.